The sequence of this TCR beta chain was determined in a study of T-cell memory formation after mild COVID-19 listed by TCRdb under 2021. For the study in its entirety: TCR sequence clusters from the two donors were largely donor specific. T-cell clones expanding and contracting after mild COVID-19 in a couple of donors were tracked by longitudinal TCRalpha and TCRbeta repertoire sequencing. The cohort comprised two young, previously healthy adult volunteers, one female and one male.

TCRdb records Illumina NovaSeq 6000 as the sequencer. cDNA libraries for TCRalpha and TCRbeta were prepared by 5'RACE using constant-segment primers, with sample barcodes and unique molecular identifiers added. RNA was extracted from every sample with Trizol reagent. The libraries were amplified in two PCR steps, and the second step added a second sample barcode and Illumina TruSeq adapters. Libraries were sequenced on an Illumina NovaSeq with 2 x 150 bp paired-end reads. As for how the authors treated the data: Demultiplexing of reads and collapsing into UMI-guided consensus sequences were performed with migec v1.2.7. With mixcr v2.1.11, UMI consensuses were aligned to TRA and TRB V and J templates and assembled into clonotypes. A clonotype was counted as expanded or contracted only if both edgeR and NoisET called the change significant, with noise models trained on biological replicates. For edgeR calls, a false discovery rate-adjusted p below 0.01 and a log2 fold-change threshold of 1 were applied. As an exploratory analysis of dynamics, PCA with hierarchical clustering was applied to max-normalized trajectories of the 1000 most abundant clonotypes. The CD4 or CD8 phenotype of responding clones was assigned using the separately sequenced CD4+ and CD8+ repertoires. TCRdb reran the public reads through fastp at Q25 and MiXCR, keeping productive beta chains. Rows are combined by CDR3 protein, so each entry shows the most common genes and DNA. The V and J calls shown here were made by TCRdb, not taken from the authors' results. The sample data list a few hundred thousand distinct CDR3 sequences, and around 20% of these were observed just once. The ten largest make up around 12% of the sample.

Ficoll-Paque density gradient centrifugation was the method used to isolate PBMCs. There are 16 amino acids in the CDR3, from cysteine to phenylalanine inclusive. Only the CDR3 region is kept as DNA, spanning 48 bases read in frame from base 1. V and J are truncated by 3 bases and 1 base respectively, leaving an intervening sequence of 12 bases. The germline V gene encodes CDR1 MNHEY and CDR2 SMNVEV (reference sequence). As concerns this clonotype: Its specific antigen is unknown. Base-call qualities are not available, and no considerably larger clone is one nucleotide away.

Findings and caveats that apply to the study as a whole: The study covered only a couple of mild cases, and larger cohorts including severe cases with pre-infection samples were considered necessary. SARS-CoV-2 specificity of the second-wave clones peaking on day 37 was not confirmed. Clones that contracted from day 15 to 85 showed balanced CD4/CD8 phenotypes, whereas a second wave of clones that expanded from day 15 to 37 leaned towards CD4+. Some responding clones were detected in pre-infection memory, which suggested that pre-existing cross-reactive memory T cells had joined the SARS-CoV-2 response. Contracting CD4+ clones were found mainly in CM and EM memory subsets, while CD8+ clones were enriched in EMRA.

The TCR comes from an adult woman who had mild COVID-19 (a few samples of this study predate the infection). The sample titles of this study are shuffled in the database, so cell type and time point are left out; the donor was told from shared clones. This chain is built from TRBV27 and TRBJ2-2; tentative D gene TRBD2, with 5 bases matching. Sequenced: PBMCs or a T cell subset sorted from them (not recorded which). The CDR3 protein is CASSLFVGKNTGELFF. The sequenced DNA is TGTGCCAGCAGTTTGTTTGTCGGGAAGAACACCGGGGAGCTGTTTTTT.